These T cell receptor beta chains were read from a single sample in a study of Graves' ophthalmopathy and Graves' hyperthyroidism. TCRdb analysed the multiplex PCR reads with MiXCR anew, one entry per CDR3 protein. Seen here are about 420,000 distinct CDR3 sequences, 21% observed once, and the top ten hold roughly 3.2%. The sequenced sample was peripheral blood. The source of these receptors is a young woman with stable Graves' hyperthyroidism. Both conserved end residues are part of each CDR3. The D gene is left open where the match is weak. Part of the rows lack a size; the others show once, few, many or a class for expanded clones.

V gene	J gene	clone size	D gene	CDR3 protein	CDR3 DNA
TRBV2	TRBJ2-5	NA	NA	CASTGTESETQYF	TGTGCCAGCACTGGGACGGAGAGTGAGACCCAGTACTTC
TRBV12-3/TRBV12-4	TRBJ2-5	many	TRBD1	CASSIDRGRQETQYF	TGTGCCAGCAGCATCGACAGGGGGCGCCAAGAGACCCAGTACTTC
TRBV25-1	TRBJ1-5	many	NA	CASSASRESSDQPQHF	TGTGCCAGCAGTGCGTCCAGGGAGTCCTCGGATCAGCCCCAGCATTTT
TRBV30	TRBJ1-2	few	NA	CAWRPWGGLGYGYTF	TGTGCCTGGAGACCCTGGGGGGGGCTAGGCTATGGCTACACCTTC
TRBV12-3/TRBV12-4	TRBJ1-2	many	NA	CASSFGGMGYTF	TGTGCCAGCAGTTTTGGGGGCATGGGCTACACCTTC
TRBV28	TRBJ2-7	many	NA	CASYKTGYYEQYF	TGTGCCAGCTACAAGACAGGCTACTACGAGCAGTACTTC
TRBV2	TRBJ2-5	few	NA	CASSERATYQETQYF	TGTGCCAGCAGCGAAAGGGCTACATACCAAGAGACCCAGTACTTC
TRBV6-5	TRBJ2-7	few	NA	CASSYGGVSYEQYF	TGTGCCAGCAGTTACGGGGGTGTCTCCTACGAGCAGTACTTC
TRBV28	TRBJ1-5	many	NA	CASSFSDGSQPQHF	TGTGCCAGCAGTTTCTCGGACGGTAGCCAGCCCCAGCATTTT
TRBV12-3/TRBV12-4	TRBJ1-1	many	NA	CASSLAGYSGTEAFF	TGTGCCAGCAGTTTAGCAGGTTATTCGGGCACTGAAGCTTTCTTT
TRBV12-3/TRBV12-4	TRBJ2-7	many	TRBD2	CASSFKRDSYEQYF	TGTGCCAGCAGTTTCAAGCGGGATAGTTACGAGCAGTACTTC
TRBV7-6	TRBJ2-2	many	NA	CASSSDVNARELFF	TGTGCCAGCAGCTCAGACGTAAATGCTAGGGAGCTGTTTTTT
TRBV3-1	TRBJ2-5	many	TRBD1	CASSQTGGREETQYF	TGTGCCAGCAGCCAAACAGGGGGAAGGGAAGAGACCCAGTACTTC
TRBV6-5	TRBJ1-6	many	NA	CASSYSPGNSPLHF	TGTGCCAGCAGTTACTCGCCTGGTAATTCACCCCTCCACTTT
TRBV11-2	TRBJ1-2	NA	NA	CASSSTPGRSTGYGYTF	TGTGCCAGCAGCTCGACCCCGGGACGATCAACGGGGTATGGCTACACCTTC
TRBV30	TRBJ2-7	many	TRBD1	CAWSLGQSVVLHEQYF	TGTGCCTGGAGTCTGGGACAGTCAGTCGTGCTTCACGAGCAGTACTTC
TRBV28	TRBJ2-7	many	NA	CASSTRGPYEQYF	TGTGCCAGCAGTACCAGGGGACCCTACGAGCAGTACTTC
TRBV7-9	TRBJ1-5	many	TRBD1	CASSLTGDSNQPQHF	TGTGCCAGCAGCTTAACAGGGGATAGCAATCAGCCCCAGCATTTT
TRBV6-4	TRBJ1-1	many	TRBD1	CASRTCFRDRGFHTEAFF	TGTGCCAGCAGGACATGCTTTAGAGACAGGGGGTTTCATACTGAAGCTTTCTTT
TRBV20-1	TRBJ2-5	many	TRBD1	CSARDEDRGLGETQYF	TGCAGTGCTAGAGATGAGGACAGGGGGCTGGGGGAGACCCAGTACTTC
TRBV6-1	TRBJ1-1	many	NA	CASRWGDSAAFF	TGTGCCAGCAGGTGGGGAGACTCCGCGGCTTTCTTT
TRBV7-2	TRBJ2-7	many	TRBD2	CASSLVGLAGGPNEQYF	TGTGCCAGCAGCTTAGTGGGACTAGCGGGAGGGCCCAACGAGCAGTACTTC